The TCR beta chain under discussion was sequenced for a study of T cells after yellow fever vaccination. Study background: It was SMART-Seq v4 Ultra Low Input that prepared the fractions with low cell numbers.

Per germline, CDR1 MNHEY and CDR2 SVGEGT. The CDR3 length is 19 residues. V gave up 6 bases and J gave up 1 base; unmatched junction bases: 11. This clonotype has a handful of counts. The antigen is not known. Study results and caveats: In FACS-sorted repertoires, abundant clonotypes from the bulk population could appear as contaminants.

TCRdb re-called the 5' RACE reads with MiXCR, one entry per CDR3 protein. The sample shows 610,000 or so distinct CDR3 sequences, 9% to 15% of them seen only once. Sequences were derived from PBMCs, sampled on the day of the yellow fever booster vaccination. V gene TRBV6-2 or TRBV6-3 combines with J gene TRBJ2-1; 14 bases agree with TRBD2. This sequence was found in a young man who received the YFV17D yellow fever vaccine. The CDR3 loop reads CASRGGRTSGRSSYNEQFF. The CDR3 DNA is TGTGCCAGCAGGGGGGGCAGGACTAGCGGGAGGTCATCCTACAATGAGCAGTTCTTC.